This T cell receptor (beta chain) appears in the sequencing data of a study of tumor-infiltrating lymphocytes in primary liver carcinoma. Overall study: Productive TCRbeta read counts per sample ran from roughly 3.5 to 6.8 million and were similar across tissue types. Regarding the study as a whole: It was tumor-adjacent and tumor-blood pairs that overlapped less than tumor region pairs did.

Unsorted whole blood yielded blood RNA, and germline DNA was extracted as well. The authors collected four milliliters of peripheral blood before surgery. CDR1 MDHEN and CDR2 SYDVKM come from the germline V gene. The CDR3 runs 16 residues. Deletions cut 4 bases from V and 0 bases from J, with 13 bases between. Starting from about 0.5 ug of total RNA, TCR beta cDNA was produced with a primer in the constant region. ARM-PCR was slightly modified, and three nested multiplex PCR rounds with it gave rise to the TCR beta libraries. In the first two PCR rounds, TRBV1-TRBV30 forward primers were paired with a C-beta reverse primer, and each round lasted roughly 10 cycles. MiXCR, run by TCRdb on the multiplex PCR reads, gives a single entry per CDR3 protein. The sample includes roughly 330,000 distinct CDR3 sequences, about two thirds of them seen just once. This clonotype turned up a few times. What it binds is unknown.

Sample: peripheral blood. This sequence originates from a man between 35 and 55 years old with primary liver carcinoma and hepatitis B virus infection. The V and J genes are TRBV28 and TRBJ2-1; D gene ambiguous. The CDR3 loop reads CASSSPRSSSYNEQFF. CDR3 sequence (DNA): TGTGCCAGCAGTTCCCCCAGGTCCAGCTCCTACAATGAGCAGTTCTTC. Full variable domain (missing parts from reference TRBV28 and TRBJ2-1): DVKVTQSSRYLVKRTGEKVFLECVQDMDHENMFWYRQDPGLGLRLIYFSYDVKMKEKGDIPEGYSVSREKKERFSLILESASTNQTSMYLCASSSPRSSSYNEQFFGPGTRLTVL.